The source of this T cell receptor (beta chain) is a study of breast tumors, draining lymph nodes, adjacent tissues. Breast cancer patients provided tissue from their axillary draining lymph nodes. TCRdb recomputed calls from the multiplex PCR reads with MiXCR, one row per CDR3 protein. The profile shows some 150,000 distinct CDR3 sequences, 30% to 35% of them singletons. In germline, CDR1 is SGHNT, CDR2 YENEEA. The length of the CDR3 is 14 residues. Trimming took 10 bases from V and 2 from J, leaving 15 bases between them. Many counts were recorded for this clonotype. The receptor was isolated from a female donor with breast cancer. Some clones in this sample may be carry-over from other donors' samples. The chain combines TRBV11-3 with TRBJ1-3, with a weak D call TRBD1 (6 bases). The source material was axillary lymph node tissue. CDR3 residues: CATPRKGAGNTIYF. CDR3 nucleotide sequence: TGTGCCACCCCGAGAAAGGGGGCTGGAAACACCATATATTTT.